The following is a T cell receptor beta chain sequence with its context. This sample stems from a study of blood T cell repertoires in COVID-19. Study in general: Acute and convalescent COVID-19 samples came from the United States, Italy and Spain. In each case, the material was cDNA or gDNA derived from T cells, B-cell-depleted T cells, or PBMCs.

In the study's own analysis: Reference gene primer amplification gave estimated nucleated cell counts. Produced via immunoSEQ multiplex PCR; TCRdb's table is partial and in-frame only. D and trimming were read from the DNA, whereas the V and J calls and clone size are those reported in that table. The sample lists 250,000 to 350,000 clones, 87% occurring once. V was shortened by 4 bases and J by 2 bases, with 16 bases between the two germline ends. Germline loops: CDR1 SGHAT, CDR2 FQNNGV. This CDR3 contains 16 residues. The V call is TRBV11-2, the J call TRBJ2-3; the D gene is possibly TRBD1 (6 bases). Sequenced: peripheral blood. The receptor's source is a man aged 18 to 30 with active or convalescent COVID-19. The CDR3 protein is CASSSRDTLYTDTQYF. CDR3 DNA sequence: TGTGCCAGCAGCTCTCGGGACACCCTATACACAGATACGCAGTATTTT.